A single sample is the source of the 10 T cell receptor beta chains below, sequenced in a study of T cell repertoires in cytomegalovirus infection. Each CDR3 protein gets one entry after TCRdb re-called the reads with MiXCR. The data show some 240,000 distinct CDR3 sequences, approximately 17% seen once. The specimen sequenced was CD8+ T cells from PBMCs. Source of these receptors: a human donor in good health (CMV status not recorded). Some clones in this sample may be carry-over from other donors' samples.

This clonotype was recorded many times. J is TRBJ2-2 and V is TRBV7-3; 8 bases are a match to TRBD2. This CDR3 spans 16 amino acids. CDR1 is SGHTA and CDR2 is FQGTGA in the germline V gene. V was pared by 5 bases and J by 7 bases, with 12 bases of the junction left unmatched. The CDR3 DNA sequence: TGTGCCAGCAGCCCTTTAGCGGGGCCGGCGGTCGGGGAGCTGTTTTTT. It codes for CASSPLAGPAVGELFF.

This clonotype was observed a handful of times. V gene TRBV29-1 combines with J gene TRBJ2-2; no clear D gene. Looked up from germline, CDR1 is SQVTM and CDR2 is ANQGSEA. This CDR3 is 15 amino acids long. The V gene lost 0 bases and the J gene lost 4 bases, with 12 bases spanning the gap. The CDR3 is CSVEDLWVGTGELFF. The CDR3 DNA is TGCAGCGTTGAAGATCTTTGGGTGGGCACCGGGGAGCTGTTTTTT.

On this clonotype itself: Relative to the germline gene, one junction end is altered; a read error may explain this. V usage is TRBV27 and J usage is TRBJ2-5; D could derive from TRBD1 or TRBD2 (5 bases each). This CDR3 region has 14 residues. Per germline, CDR1 MNHEY and CDR2 SMNVEV (reference sequence). CDR3 in DNA: TGTGCCAGCAGTCTATCGGGGCCCCGGGAGACCCAGTACTTC. Translated: CASSLSGPRETQYF.

This clonotype was seen a handful of times. The CDR3 region is CSVIRRPGQGRTLDTDTQYF. The CDR3 nucleotides read TGCAGCGTCATTCGGAGACCGGGACAGGGAAGAACACTGGACACAGATACGCAGTATTTT. The V gene is TRBV29-1, the J gene TRBJ2-3, with 9 bases fitting TRBD1. Per the germline V gene, CDR1 is SQVTM and CDR2 is ANQGSEA. The CDR3 loop spans 20 amino acids. Germline trimming cut 6 bases from V and 2 bases from J; bases unmatched to any gene: 24.

This clonotype was recorded many times. The gene calls are TRBV7-9 and TRBJ2-1, with D possibly TRBD2 on 6 matching bases. Trimming pared 0 bases from V and 2 bases from J, leaving 20 bases between. CDR1 is SEHNR, CDR2 FQNEAQ, per germline (reference sequence). This CDR3 region has 19 residues. The CDR3 region has the DNA TGTGCCAGCAGCTTAGCGGAGGGATGGGGGGTCGGCACCTACAATGAGCAGTTCTTC. Protein: CASSLAEGWGVGTYNEQFF.

There are a few counts of this clonotype. The chain carries TRBV6-5 and TRBJ2-7; the D gene is possibly TRBD1 (6 bases). V lost 6 bases, J lost 2 bases, and 14 bases lay in between. This CDR3 has 14 residues. Germline CDR1 reads MNHEY; CDR2 reads SVGAGI. The CDR3 DNA sequence: TGTGCCAGCAGCCCCGAACAGGGAGCCTACGAGCAGTACTTC. This translates into CASSPEQGAYEQYF.

This clonotype has a handful of counts. The chain has TRBV4-1 and TRBJ2-1, with 7 bases lining up with TRBD1. CDR3 size: 15 residues. In germline, CDR1 is MGHRA, CDR2 YSYEKL. Trimming took 0 bases from V and 2 from J; bases not matched to a gene: 1. Here the CDR3 DNA reads TGCGCCAGCAGCCAAGAAGACAGGGCCTACAATGAGCAGTTCTTC. It is translated as CASSQEDRAYNEQFF.

This clonotype was seen ten or more times. The V call is TRBV7-2, the J call TRBJ1-2; D is uncertain. CDR3 length equals 17 residues. V was trimmed by 2 bases and J by 2 bases, leaving 18 bases between them. CDR1 is SGHTA and CDR2 is FQGNSA in the germline V gene. The CDR3 region has the DNA TGTGCCAGCAGCTTACGGCGCGCGGGCCTCCAAAACTATGGCTACACCTTC. Amino acids: CASSLRRAGLQNYGYTF.

This clonotype was counted many times. The chain has TRBV7-9 and TRBJ2-7; D ambiguous. CDR1 and CDR2 from the germline V gene are SEHNR and FQNEAQ (reference sequence). Trimming pared 3 bases from V and 0 bases from J, leaving 9 bases between. The CDR3 sequence is 14 residues long. As DNA, the CDR3 is TGTGCCAGCAGCTTTCTGGGAAGCTCCTACGAGCAGTACTTC. Translating gives CASSFLGSSYEQYF.

As regards this clonotype: Since a much larger clone is just one base distant, this may be a read error. The rearrangement uses TRBV7-2 and TRBJ2-5; D gene unclear. Germline V gives CDR1 SGHTA, CDR2 FQGNSA. CDR3 size: 12 residues. This chain's CDR3 is CASNTPQETHYF. The CDR3 nucleotides read TGTGCCAGCAACACTCCCCAAGAGACCCATTACTTC.